The source of this T cell receptor (beta chain) is a study of circulating tumor DNA in untreated peripheral T-cell lymphoma. Tumor tissue was collected at baseline, before treatment began. Assay: immunoSEQ multiplex PCR; the TCRdb copy retains only in-frame clones and omits some. The table has just under 1,100 clones, 80% seen once. General study points: Tumor-specific clonotypes were found in roughly 79% of patients.

A note on this clone: Antigen: not known.

Trimming stripped 4 bases from V and 5 bases from J, with 20 bases between. The CDR3 spans 16 residues. Germline V gives CDR1 MNHGY, CDR2 SAAAGT. The chain links TRBV6-8 to TRBJ1-2; D is unclear. Input material: tumor tissue. This receptor was obtained from a human donor with peripheral T-cell lymphoma. In nucleotides, the CDR3 is TGTGCCAGCAGTTCCCCATCGGTTTATAGGGAGTATGGCTACACCTTC. It specifies CASSSPSVYREYGYTF.